Presented here are 14 T cell receptor beta chains from one specimen sequenced in a study of T cells after posttransplantation cyclophosphamide. Generated by immunoSEQ multiplex PCR, the TCRdb table keeps only in-frame clones and is missing some. The sample was found to contain 20,000 to 25,000 clones, and every one recurs. Sequenced: PBMCs. The source of these receptors is a woman aged 60 to 75 in good health, CMV-negative, and a related stem cell transplant donor.

This clone showed up many times. The chain combines TRBV19 with TRBJ2-1, with 8 bases identical to TRBD2. With 6 bases clipped from V and 5 bases from J, the junction kept 9 bases outside the gene matches. The germline V gene encodes CDR1 LNHDA and CDR2 SQIVND (reference sequence). The CDR3 runs to 15 residues. The CDR3 here is CASRGLAGGNNEQFF. The DNA of the CDR3 is TGTGCCAGTAGGGGGTTGGCGGGAGGCAACAATGAGCAGTTCTTC.

This clone showed up many times. The chain employs TRBV7-2 and TRBJ2-7; D might be TRBD1 (6 bases). Germline CDR1 is SGHTA and CDR2 is FQGNSA. The CDR3 spans 15 residues. Between the trimmed V and J ends, which lost 6 bases and 4 bases, there was a span of 19 bases. The CDR3, as DNA: TGTGCCAGCAGTACGCAGGGAGCAGGGGTTTACGAGCAGTACTTC. Residues: CASSTQGAGVYEQYF.

This clone has ten or more counts. The chain carries TRBV5-1 and TRBJ2-3; TRBD2 matches 8 bases. Germline-derived CDR1 and CDR2 are SGHRS and YFSETQ. Trimming took 4 bases from V and 2 from J; bases not matched to a gene: 6. The CDR3 consists of 15 residues. Here the CDR3 reads CASSAVAGPTDTQYF. In DNA form, the CDR3 reads TGCGCCAGCAGCGCCGTAGCGGGACCCACAGATACGCAGTATTTT.

The chain combines TRBV9 with TRBJ1-2, with no clear D. The CDR3 is made up of 16 amino acids. The germline V gene encodes CDR1 SGDLS and CDR2 YYNGEE. Trimming removed 8 bases from V and 6 bases from J, with 26 bases in between. CDR3 sequence reads: CARVTRVKDKEDGYTF. The CDR3 DNA reads as TGTGCCAGGGTTACGAGGGTTAAGGATAAAGAGGATGGCTACACCTTC. The full variable domain, its missing parts supplied by reference TRBV9 and TRBJ1-2, is DSGVTQTPKHLITATGQRVTLRCSPRSGDLSVYWYQQSLDQGLQFLIQYYNGEERAKGNILERFSAQQFPDLHSELNLSSLELGDSALYFCARVTRVKDKEDGYTFGSGTRLTVV.

Ten or more counts support this clone. J is TRBJ2-1 and V is TRBV6-5, with D perhaps matching TRBD1 (5 bases). V lost 5 bases and J 4 bases, leaving 12 bases between the germline ends. CDR1 and CDR2 from the germline V gene are MNHEY and SVGAGI. The CDR3 extends over 14 amino acids. CDR3 nucleotide sequence: TGTGCCAGCAGTCAGGGATTGGAGTACAATGAGCAGTTCTTC. Translated, it gives CASSQGLEYNEQFF.

This clone was observed many times. J is TRBJ2-1 and V is TRBV5-4; 12 bases line up with TRBD2. Per the germline V gene, CDR1 is SGHNT and CDR2 is YYREEE (reference sequence). The CDR3 has 15 residues. Germline trimming cut 2 bases from V and 4 bases from J; bases unmatched to any gene: 1. The CDR3 reads CASSLGTSGYNEQFF. CDR3 DNA sequence: TGTGCCAGCAGCTTAGGGACTAGCGGGTACAATGAGCAGTTCTTC.

This chain uses TRBV7-8 with TRBJ2-5; maybe TRBD1 (5 bases). V was clipped by 1 base and J by 12 bases, with 18 bases between them. This CDR3 is 14 amino acids long. CDR1 and CDR2 from the germline V gene are SGHVS and FQNEAQ. The CDR3 DNA follows: TGTGCCAGCAGCTTAGGAGGACAAACTGGGTTCGAGTACTTC. Amino acids: CASSLGGQTGFEYF.

This clone was recorded at least ten times. Other nucleotide sequences from this sample produce the same CDR3. As DNA, the CDR3 is TGTGCCAGCAGCGTCGGGACAGGCTCCTACAATGAGCAGTTCTTC. Its protein is CASSVGTGSYNEQFF. This chain connects TRBV7-2 to TRBJ2-1, with 8 bases that match TRBD1. Germline values: CDR1 SGHTA, CDR2 FQGNSA. After removal of 5 bases from V and 0 bases from J, the junction contained 3 bases not matched to a gene. The length of the CDR3 is 15 residues. Based on the CDR3 plus reference TRBV7-2 and TRBJ2-1, the full variable domain is GAGVSQSPSNKVTEKGKDVELRCDPISGHTALYWYRQSLGQGLEFLIYFQGNSAPDKSGLPSDRFSAERTGGSVSTLTIQRTQQEDSAVYLCASSVGTGSYNEQFFGPGTRLTVL.

This clone showed up many times. V is TRBV5-4 and J is TRBJ2-3; TRBD1 is a possible D gene (5 bases). The CDR3 length is 14 residues. V was pared by 4 bases and J by 2 bases, with 11 bases between. Looked up from germline, CDR1 is SGHNT and CDR2 is YYREEE (reference sequence). CDR3 nucleotides: TGTGCCAGCAGCACCCAGGACAACACAGATACGCAGTATTTT. This codes for CASSTQDNTDTQYF.

This clone has ten or more counts. The chain couples TRBV19 to TRBJ1-1; 8 bases map to TRBD1. The CDR3 runs to 16 residues. Per the germline V gene, CDR1 is LNHDA and CDR2 is SQIVND (reference sequence). V was clipped by 4 bases and J by 0 bases; unmatched bases: 7. CDR3 in DNA: TGTGCCAGTAGTAGACCAAGGGACAGGTTGAACACTGAAGCTTTCTTT. Translated, it gives CASSRPRDRLNTEAFF.

This clone has a count of ten or more. The chain carries TRBV19 and TRBJ2-7; D is possibly TRBD2 (5 bases). CDR3 length: 12 residues. Per the germline V gene, CDR1 is LNHDA and CDR2 is SQIVND (reference sequence). The ends were cut back, 1 base at V and 5 bases at J, with 6 bases in the middle. The DNA for the CDR3 is TGTGCCAGTAGTATAGGGCGGGACGAGCAGTACTTC. Encoded protein: CASSIGRDEQYF.

This clone was seen repeatedly, ten times or more. CDR3 coding DNA: TGTGCCAGCAGCTTAACACTAGCGGGGGTAGTAGGGTCCTACAATGAGCAGTTCTTC. Residues: CASSLTLAGVVGSYNEQFF. The V and J genes are TRBV11-2 and TRBJ2-1; TRBD2 aligns across 11 bases. Germline assignment: CDR1 SGHAT and CDR2 FQNNGV. CDR3 length equals 19 residues. Losses at the gene ends were 2 bases for V and 1 base for J; bases not matched to a gene: 10.

This clone was seen many times. The CDR3 region is CAIQGGAGKVFGYGYTF. As DNA, the CDR3 is TGTGCCATACAGGGGGGAGCAGGGAAAGTGTTTGGCTATGGCTACACCTTC. This chain links TRBV28 with TRBJ1-2; 8 nucleotides agree with TRBD1. With V trimmed by 10 bases and J by 4 bases, 20 bases remained unmatched. Per germline, CDR1 MDHEN and CDR2 SYDVKM. This CDR3 has 17 residues.

This clone came up many times. J is TRBJ1-2 and V is TRBV7-6, with TRBD1 matching 7 bases. Per the germline V gene, CDR1 is SGHVS and CDR2 is FNYEAQ. This CDR3 contains 17 residues. Germline trimming cut 8 bases from V and 8 bases from J; bases unmatched to any gene: 23. This CDR3 is CASSSLGTETGPFGYTF. CDR3 bases: TGTGCCAGCTCCTCGCTGGGGACAGAGACTGGGCCTTTCGGCTACACCTTC.